Given below is one T cell receptor beta chain in context. As yet, its antigen is unknown. A read error may produce the germline difference seen at one junction end. CDR1 and CDR2 from the germline V gene are SGHDN and FVKESK. The CDR3 consists of 14 residues. No cell sorting was done before RNA was extracted from the tissue. This sample is part of a study of tumor and adjacent non-tumor tissue in lung cancer. Looking at the study overall: Histology: under 15 adenocarcinoma, a couple of squamous cell carcinoma, 1 small cell lung cancer.

TCRbeta libraries were built with three rounds of nested PCR, modified from ARM-PCR. One entry per CDR3 protein results from TCRdb running MiXCR on the multiplex PCR reads. The data contain roughly 120,000 distinct CDR3 sequences, about 87% of them singletons. Study observations and caveats: Higher tumor TCR diversity was associated with shorter survival. In normal lung, the top 100 clones were significantly more dominant than in tumor.

Sequencing used lung tumor tissue. This sequence originates from a man in his 70s with non-small cell lung cancer. V usage is TRBV14 and J usage is TRBJ2-1; weak D call: TRBD2 (6 bases). The CDR3 nucleotides read TGTACCAGTAGCCAGACGGGAGAGGGGCGTGAGCAGTTCTTC. Its translation is CTSSQTGEGREQFF.